The clone carrying this T cell receptor beta chain appeared many times. Its antigen is undetermined. In the library, unique molecular identifiers were attached to individual cDNA molecules. Methods used by the authors: Counting gave a median of approximately 96,000 TCRs per sample, with values ranging from about 20,000 to 750,000. TCRdb recomputed calls from the RACE reads with MiXCR, one row per CDR3 protein. TCRdb assigned the V and J calls; the authors' analysis was not used. This sample yields roughly 130,000 distinct CDR3 sequences, of which 8.5% to 9.5% are seen a single time; roughly 1.8% belongs to the top ten. The sample belongs to a study of human T cells and chemical hapten exposure. About the research overall: Largely, small differences in pooled library volume made per-sample TCR yields vary. The study's findings and limits: With regard to DPC sensitization, TCRs above 1 in 1000 frequency did not change.

The CDR3 runs 15 residues. Germline values: CDR1 SGHRS, CDR2 YFSETQ. V lost 4 bases and J lost 1; bases outside the gene matches: 6. The time point here: healthy volunteer bleed at 2 weeks. Total RNA was extracted from unfractionated whole blood. The sequencing sample was made of whole blood. This receptor was taken from a male donor in good health. Some clones in this sample may be carry-over from other donors' samples. The genes are TRBV5-1 and TRBJ1-1, with TRBD1 matching 8 bases. DNA of the CDR3: TGCGCCAGCAGCGTGACAGGGGCCCCGAACACTGAAGCTTTCTTT. Protein sequence: CASSVTGAPNTEAFF.